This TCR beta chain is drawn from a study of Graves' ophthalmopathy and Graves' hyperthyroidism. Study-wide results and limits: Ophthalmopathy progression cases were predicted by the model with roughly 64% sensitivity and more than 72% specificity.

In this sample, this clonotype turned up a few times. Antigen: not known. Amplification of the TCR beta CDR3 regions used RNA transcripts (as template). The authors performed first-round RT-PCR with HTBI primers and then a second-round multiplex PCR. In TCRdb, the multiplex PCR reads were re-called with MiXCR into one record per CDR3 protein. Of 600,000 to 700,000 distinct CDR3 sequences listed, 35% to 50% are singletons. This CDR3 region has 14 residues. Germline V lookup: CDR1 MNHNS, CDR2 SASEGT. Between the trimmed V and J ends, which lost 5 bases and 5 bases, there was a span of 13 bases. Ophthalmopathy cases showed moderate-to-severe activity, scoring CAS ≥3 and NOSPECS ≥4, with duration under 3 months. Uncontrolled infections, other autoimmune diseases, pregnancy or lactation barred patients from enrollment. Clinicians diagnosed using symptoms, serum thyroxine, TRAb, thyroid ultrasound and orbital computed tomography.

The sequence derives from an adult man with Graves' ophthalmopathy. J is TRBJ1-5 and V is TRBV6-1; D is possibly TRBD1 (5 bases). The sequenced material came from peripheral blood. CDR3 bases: TGTGCCAGCAGTTACAGGCAGGAGGATCAGCCCCAGCATTTT. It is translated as CASSYRQEDQPQHF.